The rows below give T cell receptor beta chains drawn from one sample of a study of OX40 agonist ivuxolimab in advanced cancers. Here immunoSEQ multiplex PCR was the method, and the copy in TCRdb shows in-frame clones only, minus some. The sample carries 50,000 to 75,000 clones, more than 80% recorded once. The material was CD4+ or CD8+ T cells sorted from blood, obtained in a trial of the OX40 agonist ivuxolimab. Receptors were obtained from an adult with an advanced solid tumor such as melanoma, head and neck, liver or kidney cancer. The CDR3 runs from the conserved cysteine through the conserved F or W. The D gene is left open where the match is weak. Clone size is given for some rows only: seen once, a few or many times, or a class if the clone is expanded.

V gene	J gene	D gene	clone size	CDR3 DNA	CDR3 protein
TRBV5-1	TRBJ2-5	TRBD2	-	TGCGCCAGCAGCAGTTGGGCGGGGGGTCAAGAGACCCAGTACTTC	CASSSWAGGQETQYF
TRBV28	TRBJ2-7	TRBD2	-	TGTGCCAGCAGTATAGGGACTACCGTCTACGAGCAGTACTTC	CASSIGTTVYEQYF
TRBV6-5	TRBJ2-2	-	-	TGTGCCAGCAGTTACTTCGGGGCCGAAACCGGGGAGCTGTTTTTT	CASSYFGAETGELFF
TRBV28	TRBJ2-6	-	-	TGTGCCAGCAGTTCCGGGGCCAACGTCCTGACTTTC	CASSSGANVLTF
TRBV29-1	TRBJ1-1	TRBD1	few	TGCAGCGTTTTCGAGCCGACAGGGGGGCCTGGTGAAGCTTTCTTT	CSVFEPTGGPGEAFF
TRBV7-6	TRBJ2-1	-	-	TGTGCCAGCAGCTTAGCTAACTACAATGAGCAGTTCTTC	CASSLANYNEQFF
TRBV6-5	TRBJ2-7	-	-	TGTGCCAGCAGTTACTCCCAGACTGGGTTCTACGAGCAGTACTTC	CASSYSQTGFYEQYF
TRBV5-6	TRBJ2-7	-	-	TGTGCCAGCAGCTCACCTGAAGGGGTTTACGAGCAGTACTTC	CASSSPEGVYEQYF
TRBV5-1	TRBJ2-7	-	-	TGCGCCAGCAGCTCCCTGGCCGAGCAGTACTTC	CASSSLAEQYF
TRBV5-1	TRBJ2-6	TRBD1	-	TGCGCCAGCAGCTTGCAGGGACAGGGAGGAGGTGGGGCCAACGTCCTGACTTTC	CASSLQGQGGGGANVLTF
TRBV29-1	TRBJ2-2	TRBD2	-	TGCAGCGTAGGGACTAGCGGTAACACCGGGGAGCTGTTTTTT	CSVGTSGNTGELFF
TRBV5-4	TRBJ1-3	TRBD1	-	TGTGCCAGCAGCGTCACAGGGGGCTCTGGAAACACCATATATTTT	CASSVTGGSGNTIYF
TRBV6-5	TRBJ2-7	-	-	TGTGCGCAGCACAGGGCCTACGAGCAGTACTTC	CAQHRAYEQYF
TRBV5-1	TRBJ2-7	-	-	TGCGCCAGCAGCCCACAAGACGGGACCCACGAGCAGTACTTC	CASSPQDGTHEQYF
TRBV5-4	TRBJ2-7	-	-	TGTGCCAGCAGCCCGACTGGGCCCAGAGACGAGCAGTACTTC	CASSPTGPRDEQYF
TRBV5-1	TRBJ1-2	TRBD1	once	TGCGCCAGCAGCCCCGGGACAGGGGAGAACTATGGCTACACCTTC	CASSPGTGENYGYTF
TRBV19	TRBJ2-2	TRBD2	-	TGTGCCAGTAGTGATGGTGGCGGGGGAAGTAACGGGGAGCTGTTTTTT	CASSDGGGGSNGELFF
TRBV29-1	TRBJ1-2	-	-	TGCAGCGTTGAAGAACCCAGAGGGCTGTATACCTTC	CSVEEPRGLYTF